The 13 T cell receptor beta chains given below trace back to one sample, sequenced in a study of blood T cell repertoires in COVID-19. Repertoires were generated with immunoSEQ multiplex PCR, while TCRdb's copy carries only in-frame clones and drops some. The table lists around 49,000 clones, 65% to 90% of them singletons. Sequencing was carried out using peripheral blood. The receptors originated from a woman aged 60-75 years with acute or convalescent COVID-19.

V and J are TRBV7-9 and TRBJ1-2, with 9 bases that match TRBD1. The junction had 6 bases not matched to a gene; V was cut back by 1 base and J by 6 bases. From germline, CDR1 is SEHNR and CDR2 FQNEAQ (reference sequence). This CDR3 is 15 amino acids long. CDR3: CASSLDGGQGDGYTF. DNA of the CDR3: TGTGCCAGCAGCTTAGATGGGGGACAGGGAGATGGCTACACCTTC. The full variable domain, with the rest looked up from reference TRBV7-9 and TRBJ1-2, is DTGVSQNPRHKITKRGQNVTFRCDPISEHNRLYWYRQTLGQGPEFLTYFQNEAQLEKSRLLSDRFSAERPKGSFSTLEIQRTEQGDSAMYLCASSLDGGQGDGYTFGSGTRLTVV.

This clone was found a few times. The rearrangement links TRBV19 to TRBJ1-1; 7 bases fit TRBD1. V gave up 9 bases and J gave up 2 bases; unmatched junction bases: 6. This CDR3 has 13 amino acids. Germline lookup yields CDR1 LNHDA and CDR2 SQIVND (reference sequence). CDR3 sequence reads: CASGQVFNTEAFF. CDR3 DNA: TGTGCCAGCGGACAGGTTTTTAACACTGAAGCTTTCTTT.

This clone was recorded once. The chain links TRBV29-1 to TRBJ1-1; no definite D call. CDR3 length equals 11 residues. Germline V gene lookup returns CDR1 SQVTM and CDR2 ANQGSEA. Trimming left V 6 bases short and J 3 bases short, with 8 bases between. The CDR3 reads CSVGGYTEAFF. The CDR3 bases are TGCAGCGTCGGAGGGTACACTGAAGCTTTCTTT.

J is TRBJ1-1 and V is TRBV5-1, with 8 bases that match TRBD1. The germline V gene encodes CDR1 SGHRS and CDR2 YFSETQ. CDR3 length: 15 amino acids. Germline trimming cut 4 bases from V and 0 bases from J; bases unmatched to any gene: 5. CDR3 sequence: CASSAGQEMNTEAFF. CDR3 nucleotides: TGCGCCAGCAGCGCGGGACAGGAAATGAACACTGAAGCTTTCTTT.

The J gene is TRBJ2-5, the V gene TRBV7-9, with D maybe TRBD2 (5 bases). The germline V and J ends were trimmed by 2 bases and 5 bases, with 15 bases remaining between them. Germline V gives CDR1 SEHNR, CDR2 FQNEAQ (reference sequence). This CDR3 region has 15 residues. The CDR3 here is CASSLIGTPGETQYF. Here the CDR3 DNA reads TGTGCCAGCAGCTTAATCGGCACCCCGGGGGAGACCCAGTACTTC.

This clone has a single count. The CDR3 sequence is CASSFISGGTGELFF. The CDR3 DNA follows: TGTGCCAGCAGTTTTATTTCAGGGGGCACCGGGGAGCTGTTTTTT. The V gene is TRBV28, the J gene TRBJ2-2; 7 bases map to TRBD1. This CDR3 region has 15 residues. Germline V CDR1 and CDR2: MDHEN, SYDVKM. V gave up 3 bases and J gave up 4 bases; unmatched junction bases: 5.

The CDR3 bases are TGTGCCATCAGTGAGCAGGAGGGGTCCACAGATACGCAGTATTTT. The encoded protein is CAISEQEGSTDTQYF. This chain links TRBV10-3 with TRBJ2-3, with TRBD2 as a possible D gene (6 bases). V was trimmed by 2 bases and J by 2 bases, leaving 11 bases between them. CDR1 is ENHRY and CDR2 is SYGVKD in the germline V gene. The CDR3 sequence is 15 residues long.

V is TRBV7-8 and J is TRBJ1-1; D remains unclear. V was trimmed by 1 base and J by 11 bases, leaving 14 bases between them. CDR3 size: 13 residues. CDR1 and CDR2 from the germline V gene are SGHVS and FQNEAQ. The CDR3 loop reads CASSLDGSSRAFF. CDR3 in DNA: TGTGCCAGCAGCTTAGACGGCAGTTCTAGGGCTTTCTTT. The variable domain in full, completed from reference TRBV7-8 and TRBJ1-1, reads GAGVSQSPRYKVAKRGQDVALRCDPISGHVSLFWYQQALGQGPEFLTYFQNEAQLDKSGLPSDRFFAERPEGSVSTLKIQRTQQEDSAVYLCASSLDGSSRAFFGQGTRLTVV.

The chain recombines TRBV28 with TRBJ2-3; possibly TRBD2 for D (5 bases). V was clipped by 5 bases and J by 1 base, with 10 bases between them. CDR1 is MDHEN and CDR2 is SYDVKM in the germline V gene. The length of the CDR3 is 14 residues. The CDR3 DNA follows: TGTGCCAGCAGTCGTCGGGGTGGCACAGATACGCAGTATTTT. Translation gives CASSRRGGTDTQYF.

The chain recombines TRBV15 with TRBJ2-5; D gene unclear. Trimming took 3 bases from V and 1 from J, leaving 3 bases between them. Germline V gene lookup returns CDR1 LNHNV and CDR2 YYDKDF (reference sequence). This CDR3 has 12 amino acids. The CDR3 DNA reads TGTGCCACCAGCAGGGCCCAAGAGACCCAGTACTTC. Amino acids: CATSRAQETQYF.

The rearrangement joins TRBV3-1 (or the pseudogene TRBV3-2) to TRBJ1-2, with TRBD1 as a possible D gene (5 bases). CDR1 is LGHDT and CDR2 is YNNKEL in the germline V gene (reference sequence). V dropped 1 base and J dropped 4 bases, with 19 bases sitting between them. The CDR3 contains 17 residues. The CDR3 DNA is TGTGCCAGCAGCCAAGGGACATCGAGAGGGACTGGCTATGGCTACACCTTC. It is translated as CASSQGTSRGTGYGYTF.

The rearrangement links TRBV28 to TRBJ2-3, with 10 bases aligning to TRBD2. V gave up 2 bases and J gave up 0 bases; unmatched junction bases: 14. This CDR3 is built from 20 residues. Germline V gene lookup returns CDR1 MDHEN and CDR2 SYDVKM. This chain's CDR3 is CASSLGVAGGRGLSTDTQYF. The CDR3 nucleotides are TGTGCCAGCAGTTTAGGGGTAGCGGGAGGTAGGGGGCTTAGCACAGATACGCAGTATTTT.

The chain links TRBV28 to TRBJ1-5; TRBD1 matches 8 bases. V dropped 7 bases and J dropped 2; count of bases not matched to a gene: 1. The CDR3 totals 13 residues. Germline V gene lookup returns CDR1 MDHEN and CDR2 SYDVKM. In DNA form, the CDR3 reads TGTGCCAGCAAACAGGGGGGCAATCAGCCCCAGCATTTT. It yields the protein CASKQGGNQPQHF.